Presented here are 8 T cell receptor beta chains from one specimen sequenced in a study of blood T cell repertoires in COVID-19. TCRdb's copy holds only in-frame clones and misses some; the assay was immunoSEQ multiplex PCR. The sample holds about 98,000 clones, roughly 80% seen once. Sequencing was carried out using peripheral blood. These receptors all stem from a woman of 80 years or more with acute or convalescent COVID-19.

V and J are TRBV6-5 and TRBJ1-4; 9 bases fit TRBD1. Unmatched junction bases numbered 2, after V lost 1 base and J lost 5 bases. This CDR3 is built from 15 residues. Germline values: CDR1 MNHEY, CDR2 SVGAGI. CDR3 DNA: TGTGCCAGCAGTTACTGGGGGACAGGGAATGAAAAACTGTTTTTT. Amino acid sequence: CASSYWGTGNEKLFF.

The chain employs TRBV11-2 and TRBJ1-2, with TRBD1 identical over 7 bases. V shed 3 bases, J shed 4 bases, and the junction held 8 bases outside the gene matches. Per germline, CDR1 SGHAT and CDR2 FQNNGV. The CDR3 totals 15 residues. The CDR3 DNA reads as TGTGCCAGCAGCTTCGGACAGGATTCCATCTATGGCTACACCTTC. This gives the protein CASSFGQDSIYGYTF.

The V and J genes are TRBV5-8 and TRBJ1-6; 7 bases are a match to TRBD1. Germline trimming cut 5 bases from V and 7 bases from J; bases unmatched to any gene: 6. Germline V CDR1 and CDR2: SGHTS, YDEGEE. CDR3 length equals 14 residues. The CDR3 coding sequence is TGTGCCAGCAGATTTCAGGGGGTAAATTCACCCCTCCACTTT. This encodes CASRFQGVNSPLHF.

This chain uses TRBV19 with TRBJ1-1, with TRBD1 identical over 10 bases. V was pared by 3 bases and J by 1 base, with 8 bases of the junction left unmatched. Germline V lookup: CDR1 LNHDA, CDR2 SQIVND (reference sequence). This CDR3 contains 17 residues. The CDR3 DNA reads as TGTGCCAGTAGTATCTTCCCCGGGACAGGGGCGAACACTGAAGCTTTCTTT. Its protein product is CASSIFPGTGANTEAFF.

The rearrangement uses TRBV5-5 and TRBJ2-7; 12 bases align to TRBD1. Germline V gene lookup returns CDR1 SGHKS and CDR2 YYEKEE (reference sequence). The CDR3 has 16 residues. V lost 4 bases to trimming and J lost 2 bases; unmatched junction nucleotides: 7. The chain's CDR3 is CASSGPGQGATYEQYF. In nucleotides, the CDR3 is TGTGCCAGCAGCGGCCCGGGACAGGGGGCCACCTACGAGCAGTACTTC.

V usage is TRBV7-9 and J usage is TRBJ2-7; 9 nucleotides agree with TRBD2. The length of the CDR3 is 15 residues. Germline CDR1 is SEHNR and CDR2 is FQNEAQ (reference sequence). V trimming: 1 base; J trimming: 3 bases; junction bases outside the gene matches: 4. The CDR3 sequence is CASSLGAGGFYEQYF. The DNA of the CDR3 is TGTGCCAGCAGCTTAGGAGCGGGGGGATTCTACGAGCAGTACTTC.

V usage is TRBV10-3 and J usage is TRBJ2-3; D is perhaps TRBD2 (6 bases). Germline values: CDR1 ENHRY, CDR2 SYGVKD. This CDR3 spans 16 amino acids. The V end was cut by 4 bases, the J end by 1 base, with 15 bases between. As DNA, the CDR3 is TGTGCCATCAGTGGCCGGGACTCCATCCGCACAGATACGCAGTATTTT. Protein sequence: CAISGRDSIRTDTQYF.

The chain combines TRBV6-5 with TRBJ1-2, with unresolved D. Trimming pared 7 bases from V and 2 bases from J, leaving 5 bases between. The CDR3 contains 11 residues. The germline V gene has CDR1 MNHEY and CDR2 SVGAGI. CDR3 DNA: TGTGCCAGCAACCAGAACTATGGCTACACCTTC. Its translation is CASNQNYGYTF.